This T cell receptor (beta chain) appears in the sequencing data of a study of shared clonotypes between healthy human individuals (dated by TCRdb to 2020 to 2021). For the study in its entirety: Two women and three men aged 18 to 49 years were included in the cohort. For each donor, three plates each were used for CD4 naive and CD4 memory, two plates were used for CD8 naive, and one plate was used for CD8 memory. To estimate repertoire size and how much clonotype sharing occurs between individuals, the study deeply sequenced the blood TCR repertoires of several healthy adults. Different laboratories and diverse techniques were used to prepare libraries and sequence TCR repertoires, to increase sequencing depth and limit assay-specific biases. Leukapheresis yielded between about 0.94 and 8.9 billion PBMCs per donor.

Using the deep immunoSEQ assay, TCR CDR3 regions were amplified from genomic DNA by multiplex PCR. Extracted genomic DNA from each cell subset was distributed evenly across all wells of several immunoSEQ 96-well plates, and each plate was treated as a replicate. For sorted subsets, roughly 0.2 ug genomic DNA, equal to 25,000 to 35,000 T cell genomes, was loaded into each replicate PCR. Purified libraries were quantified with a Qubit 3.0 fluorometer, sized on a Bioanalyzer 2100, and re-quantified with the KAPA Library Quantification kit. Every immunoSEQ 96-well plate was sequenced on a dedicated single-read 150-cycle Illumina NextSeq 550 flow cell. Per the authors' processing: Because the immunoSEQ output included only junctional sequences and no quality scores, the filtering could not be the same as the filtering used for full-length reads. To assign V/J genes and CDR3, sequences were annotated using PyIR, a Python wrapper for IgBLAST v1.9, with IMGT germline references. Reads were removed for weak V/J assignments (E-value above 1e-6), missing CDR3, stop codons, out-of-frame junctions, or ambiguous translated residues. V3J clonotypes were defined as sequences sharing the same inferred V gene, J gene, and CDR3 amino acid sequence. To compute the percentage overlap between repertoires, the number of shared unique clonotypes was divided by the size of the smaller repertoire. Richness of each repertoire was evaluated using RTK rarefaction, the Chao1 estimator, and Recon v2.1 estimates of unobserved clonotypes. Generation probabilities were computed with OLGA for all TCRbeta clonotypes obtained by the gDNA method from four donors. Here the immuneACCESS table is served through TCRdb, limited to in-frame sequences with V and J called. Missing clones are a known gap in these copies; in checked studies unresolved V genes cover under half, and the rest lacks a known reason. The DNA was the basis for D and trimming; V, J and clone size are from that table. The sample profile shows 550,000 to 700,000 clones; roughly 72% of them were found once. In total, the top ten clones hold roughly 1.9% of the sample.

With respect to this clone: There is no known antigen for this receptor. Within one base of it there is no much larger clone, and no base qualities were kept.

The donors were healthy, HIV-negative adults who had no recently reported acute infections or vaccinations. All donors were Caucasian adults living in Nashville, Tennessee, USA. CD4+ T cells were enriched by magnetic negative selection; naive cells were then positively selected on CD45RA, and the negative fraction formed the memory subset. After blood collection by leukapheresis, PBMCs were isolated using Ficoll-Histopaque density gradient centrifugation and then cryopreserved in the vapor phase of liquid nitrogen. Analytical flow cytometry was used to check the purity and quantity of each magnetically sorted T cell population. From each sorted fraction, genomic DNA was isolated and quantified by UV absorbance on a Nanodrop 2000c. Here is what the overall study found, with its caveats: Across a handful of donors, approximately 4.9% of naive CD4, roughly 3.8% of naive CD8, under 2.5% of memory CD4, and approximately 0.4% of memory CD8 clonotypes were shared. Sampling was restricted to blood, and TCR repertoires in tissues likely differ from the TCR repertoires found in blood. Rarefaction of sorted-subset datasets indicated incomplete sequencing despite the large sequencing depth. Estimated clonotype richness was generally larger for naive than for memory subsets. Higher generation probabilities were observed for clonotypes shared by all four sorted-subset donors than for non-shared clonotypes. The genetic and exposure-history diversity represented was limited by the small number of donors. Pairwise subsampling led to the expectation that sequencing depth would affect the degree of clonotype sharing among donors.

V is clipped by 2 bases and J by 2 bases, and the sequence between their germline boundaries is 11 bases long. Looking up the germline V gene (reference sequence) yields CDR1 SGHNT and CDR2 YYREEE. The CDR3 numbers 14 residues from cysteine through phenylalanine. CDR3 DNA only is kept here, 42 bases in frame from base 1. The material sequenced was memory CD4+ T cells sorted from blood. In light of the paper, this sample's cell subset or site label describes: CD45RA-negative fraction. This TCR was sampled from a young woman in good health. The sequence is built from TRBV5-4 and TRBJ2-7, with TRBD1 tentatively as D gene (6 bases match). The CDR3 sequence is CASSLRDIPYEQYF. The nucleotide sequence is TGTGCCAGCAGCTTAAGGGACATACCCTACGAGCAGTACTTC.